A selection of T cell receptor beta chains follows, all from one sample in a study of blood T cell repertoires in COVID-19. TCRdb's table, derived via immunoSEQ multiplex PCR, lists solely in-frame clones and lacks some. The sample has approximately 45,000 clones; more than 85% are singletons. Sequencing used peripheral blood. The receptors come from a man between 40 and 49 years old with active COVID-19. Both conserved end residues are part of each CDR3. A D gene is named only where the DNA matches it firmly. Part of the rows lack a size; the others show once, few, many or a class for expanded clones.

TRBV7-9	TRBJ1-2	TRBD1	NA	CASSPDRQGYTF	TGTGCCAGCAGCCCGGACAGGCAGGGCTACACCTTC
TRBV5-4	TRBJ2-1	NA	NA	CASSPRGFSPSSYNEQFF	TGTGCCAGCAGCCCGCGGGGATTCTCCCCTAGCTCCTACAATGAGCAGTTCTTC
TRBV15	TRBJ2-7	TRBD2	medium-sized	CATSSGLASNEQYF	TGTGCCACCAGCAGTGGACTAGCGAGCAACGAGCAGTACTTC
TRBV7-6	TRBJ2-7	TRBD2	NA	CASTALAGGSYEQYF	TGTGCCAGCACCGCCCTAGCGGGAGGTTCCTACGAGCAGTACTTC
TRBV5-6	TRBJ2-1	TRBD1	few	CASSGRGTGGIDEQFF	TGTGCCAGCAGCGGGAGGGGGACAGGGGGAATCGATGAGCAGTTCTTC
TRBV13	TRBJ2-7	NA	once	CASSPREGHEQYF	TGTGCCAGCAGCCCCCGTGAGGGTCACGAGCAGTACTTC
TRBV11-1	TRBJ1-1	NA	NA	CASGGGYPEAFF	TGTGCCAGCGGGGGAGGGTACCCTGAAGCTTTCTTT
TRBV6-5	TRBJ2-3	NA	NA	CASSYSTGSTDTQYF	TGTGCCAGCAGTTACTCGACGGGGAGCACAGATACGCAGTATTTT
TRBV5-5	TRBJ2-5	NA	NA	CASSLVQGQETQYF	TGTGCCAGCAGCTTGGTGCAGGGACAAGAGACCCAGTACTTC
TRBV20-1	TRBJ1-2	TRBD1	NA	CSASRRGLTHYGYTF	TGCAGTGCTAGTCGCAGGGGGCTTACACACTATGGCTACACCTTC
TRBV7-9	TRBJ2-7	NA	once	CASSSPWTAGSYEQYF	TGTGCCAGCAGCTCGCCCTGGACAGCCGGCTCCTACGAGCAGTACTTC
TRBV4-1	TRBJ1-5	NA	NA	CASSSVRGAQPQHF	TGCGCCAGCAGCTCAGTGCGGGGTGCTCAGCCCCAGCATTTT
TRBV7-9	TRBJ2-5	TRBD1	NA	CASSLGDRGRETQYF	TGTGCCAGCAGCTTAGGCGACAGGGGGCGGGAGACCCAGTACTTC
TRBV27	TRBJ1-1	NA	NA	CASSHPRDRPTQVRDTEAFF	TGTGCCAGCAGTCACCCCCGAGACAGGCCAACCCAGGTAAGGGATACTGAAGCTTTCTTT
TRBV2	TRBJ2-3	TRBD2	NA	CASSGRGRVSDTQYF	TGTGCCAGCTCGGGGAGGGGTCGGGTTTCGGATACGCAGTATTTT
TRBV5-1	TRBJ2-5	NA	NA	CASSPEGASGWGETQYF	TGCGCCAGCAGCCCCGAAGGGGCTTCAGGGTGGGGAGAGACCCAGTACTTC
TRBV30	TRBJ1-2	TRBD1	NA	CAWDKGASNYGYTF	TGTGCCTGGGACAAGGGGGCCTCCAACTATGGCTACACCTTC
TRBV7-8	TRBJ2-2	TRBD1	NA	CASSLDWTGPNTGELFF	TGTGCCAGCAGCTTAGACTGGACAGGGCCCAACACCGGGGAGCTGTTTTTT
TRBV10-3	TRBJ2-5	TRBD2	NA	CAISEKGSGGQETQYF	TGTGCCATCAGTGAGAAGGGGTCGGGAGGGCAAGAGACCCAGTACTTC
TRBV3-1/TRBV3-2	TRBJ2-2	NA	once	CASTTRGKGATGELFF	TGTGCCAGCACCACGAGAGGAAAGGGAGCCACCGGGGAGCTGTTTTTT
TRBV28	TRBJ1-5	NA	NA	CASSFRRSAGQPQHF	TGTGCCAGCAGTTTTCGTCGTAGTGCGGGTCAGCCCCAGCATTTT
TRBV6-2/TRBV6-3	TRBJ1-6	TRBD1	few	CASTPGQVPNSPLHF	TGTGCCAGCACCCCGGGACAGGTCCCTAATTCACCCCTCCACTTT
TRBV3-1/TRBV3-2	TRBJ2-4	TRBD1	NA	CASSQGQHPKNIQYF	TGTGCCAGCAGCCAGGGACAGCATCCCAAAAACATTCAGTACTTC
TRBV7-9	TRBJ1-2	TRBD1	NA	CASLDRGVGYTF	TGTGCCTCTCTTGACAGGGGGGTTGGCTACACCTTC
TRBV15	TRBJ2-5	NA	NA	CATSRLGGSETQYF	TGTGCCACCAGCAGGCTCGGAGGATCGGAGACCCAGTACTTC
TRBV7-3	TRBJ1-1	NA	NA	CASSAGLQNTEAFF	TGTGCCAGCAGCGCGGGACTCCAGAACACTGAAGCTTTCTTT
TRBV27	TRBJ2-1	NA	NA	CASRRGQGNEQFF	TGTGCCAGCAGGAGAGGTCAGGGCAATGAGCAGTTCTTC
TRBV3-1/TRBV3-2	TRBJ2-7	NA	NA	CASSLGHAYEQYF	TGTGCCAGCAGCCTCGGACATGCTTACGAGCAGTACTTC
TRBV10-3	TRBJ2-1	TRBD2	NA	CAISESSASGAYNEQFF	TGTGCCATCAGTGAGTCGTCGGCTAGCGGGGCTTACAATGAGCAGTTCTTC
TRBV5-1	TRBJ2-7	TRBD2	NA	CASSSLAGGAPYEQYF	TGCGCCAGCAGCTCACTAGCGGGAGGGGCCCCCTACGAGCAGTACTTC
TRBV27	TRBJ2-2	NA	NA	CASSLLTVGDTGELFF	TGTGCCAGCAGTTTATTGACAGTGGGCGACACCGGGGAGCTGTTTTTT
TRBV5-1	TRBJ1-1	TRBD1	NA	CASRVQGRTEAFF	TGCGCCAGCAGGGTACAGGGGAGGACTGAAGCTTTCTTT
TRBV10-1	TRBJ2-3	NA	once	CASRARDTDTQYF	TGCGCCAGCAGGGCCAGGGATACAGATACGCAGTATTTT
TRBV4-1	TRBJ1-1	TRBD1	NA	CASSQLQGAEAFF	TGCGCCAGCAGCCAGCTCCAGGGGGCTGAAGCTTTCTTT
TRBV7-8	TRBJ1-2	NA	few	CASSLAPGSYGYTF	TGTGCCAGCAGCTTAGCTCCAGGCTCGTATGGCTACACCTTC
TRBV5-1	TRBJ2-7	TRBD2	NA	CASSYRLAGVEEQYF	TGCGCCAGCAGCTACCGACTAGCGGGAGTAGAAGAGCAGTACTTC